Listed here are 25 T cell receptor beta chains from one sample, sequenced in a study of T cell responses to AZD1222 COVID-19 vaccine. Here immunoSEQ multiplex PCR was the method, and the copy in TCRdb shows in-frame clones only, minus some. Of about 76,000 clones in the sample, roughly 88% were seen once. The sample here was peripheral blood, taken on day 0 of MenACWY control vaccination. These TCRs come from an adult in good health.

The chain joins TRBV6-5 to TRBJ2-7; D might be TRBD1 or TRBD2, each matching 5 bases. The CDR3 contains 13 residues. Trimming removed 7 bases at V and 3 bases at J, with 13 bases between. The germline gives CDR1 MNHEY, CDR2 SVGAGI. CDR3 nucleotides: TGTGCCAGCACCTCCCCGAGGGGCTACGAGCAGTACTTC. Residues: CASTSPRGYEQYF.

This sequence joins TRBV5-6 and TRBJ2-1, with D uncertain. The germline V gene encodes CDR1 SGHDT and CDR2 YYEEEE. V lost 4 bases and J lost 4, with 21 bases in between. This CDR3 is built from 17 residues. The CDR3 reads CASSRLHAINIYNEQFF. The CDR3 bases are TGTGCCAGCAGCCGCCTTCACGCGATAAACATTTACAATGAGCAGTTCTTC.

The chain employs TRBV7-2 and TRBJ2-3; 12 nucleotides line up with TRBD1. The germline gives CDR1 SGHTA, CDR2 FQGNSA. This CDR3 has 17 amino acids. With 1 base clipped from V and 6 bases from J, the junction kept 8 bases outside the gene matches. CDR3 DNA sequence: TGTGCCAGCAGCTTAGTTCGGGACAGGGGGCTGAGGGATACGCAGTATTTT. As protein: CASSLVRDRGLRDTQYF. Full variable domain (outside the CDR3, taken from reference TRBV7-2 and TRBJ2-3): GAGVSQSPSNKVTEKGKDVELRCDPISGHTALYWYRQSLGQGLEFLIYFQGNSAPDKSGLPSDRFSAERTGGSVSTLTIQRTQQEDSAVYLCASSLVRDRGLRDTQYFGPGTRLTVL.

Note on this clone: This CDR3 is also generated by other DNA sequences in the sample. The V and J genes are TRBV9 and TRBJ2-2, with D uncertain. Germline-derived CDR1 and CDR2 are SGDLS and YYNGEE. The CDR3 is 14 residues long. V was clipped by 0 bases and J by 2 bases, with 5 bases between them. Here the CDR3 DNA reads TGTGCCAGCAGCGTAGTCACAAACACCGGGGAGCTGTTTTTT. Its translation is CASSVVTNTGELFF.

This rearrangement joins TRBV6-5 to TRBJ1-6, with D hard to call. There are 14 residues in the CDR3. Deletions cut 6 bases from V and 10 bases from J, with 16 bases between. Germline V CDR1 and CDR2: MNHEY, SVGAGI. CDR3 in DNA: TGTGCCAGCAGCTTTCAATCTCCGGGATCACCCCTCCACTTT. Translating gives CASSFQSPGSPLHF.

The chain joins TRBV19 to TRBJ2-3; D might be TRBD1 or TRBD2, each matching 6 bases. Germline CDR1 reads LNHDA; CDR2 reads SQIVND (reference sequence). V lost 5 bases, J lost 2 bases, and 17 bases lay in between. The CDR3 has 16 amino acids. The CDR3 loop is CASSFPGGPFTDTQYF. The CDR3 DNA follows: TGTGCCAGTAGTTTCCCCGGGGGCCCATTCACAGATACGCAGTATTTT.

For the CDR3, the DNA is TGTGCCAGCAGCGTAGATGGGGGCATCTCCTACGAGCAGTACTTC. Encoded protein: CASSVDGGISYEQYF. This chain uses TRBV9 with TRBJ2-7, with D possibly matching TRBD1 (6 bases). This CDR3 is 15 amino acids long. CDR1 and CDR2 (germline): SGDLS, YYNGEE. Trimming took 0 bases from V and 0 from J, leaving 10 bases between them.

The chain joins TRBV4-3 to TRBJ2-3; D remains ambiguous. The germline gives CDR1 LGHNA, CDR2 YSLEER. With 0 bases removed from V and 0 bases from J, the gap between germline ends came to 22 bases. This CDR3 region has 20 residues. In DNA form, the CDR3 reads TGCGCCAGCAGCCAAGACCGAATAAGACTTAGGACCGTTAGCACAGATACGCAGTATTTT. This translates into CASSQDRIRLRTVSTDTQYF.

Only one count was recorded for this clone. V gene TRBV4-3 combines with J gene TRBJ2-5, with 7 nucleotides matching TRBD1. This CDR3 has 15 amino acids. Germline V gene lookup returns CDR1 LGHNA and CDR2 YSLEER. After removal of 1 base from V and 7 bases from J, the junction contained 9 bases not matched to a gene. The CDR3 nucleotides read TGCGCCAGCAGCCAAGTACAGGGGAGAGCTGCGACCCAGTACTTC. This encodes CASSQVQGRAATQYF.

The chain combines TRBV9 with TRBJ2-7, with 9 nucleotides matching TRBD1. V gave up 4 bases and J gave up 11 bases; unmatched junction bases: 13. The CDR3 has 14 amino acids. Germline CDR1 and CDR2: SGDLS and YYNGEE. In nucleotides, the CDR3 is TGTGCCAGCAGCCCGGGACAGGGTGCGGAGTGGAAGTACTTC. It translates to CASSPGQGAEWKYF.

The chain combines TRBV5-6 with TRBJ2-7; a weak D match, TRBD1 (6 bases). The germline V and J ends were trimmed by 3 bases and 1 base, with 14 bases remaining between them. The CDR3 totals 15 residues. The germline CDR1 and CDR2 sequences are SGHDT and YYEEEE. The CDR3 DNA reads as TGTGCCAGCAGCTCCCAAGCCGGGACATCCTACGAGCAGTACTTC. Protein sequence: CASSSQAGTSYEQYF.

The chain has TRBV7-9 and TRBJ1-2; maybe TRBD1 (5 bases). Germline loops: CDR1 SEHNR, CDR2 FQNEAQ (reference sequence). V shed 7 bases and J shed 2 bases, with 11 bases lying between them. The CDR3 consists of 13 residues. This CDR3 is CASNYRDNYGYTF. The DNA of the CDR3 is TGTGCCAGCAACTACCGGGACAACTATGGCTACACCTTC.

The chain couples TRBV14 to TRBJ1-3; no clear D gene. V shed 1 base and J shed 5 bases, with 9 bases lying between them. CDR1 is SGHDN and CDR2 is FVKESK in the germline V gene. CDR3 size: 14 residues. DNA of the CDR3: TGTGCCAGCAGCCAAGCAGAGGCTCGAAACACCATATATTTT. It yields the protein CASSQAEARNTIYF.

The V and J genes are TRBV6-4 and TRBJ1-2; no definite D call. Germline lookup yields CDR1 MRHNA and CDR2 SNTAGT. There are 11 residues in the CDR3. V was cut by 2 bases and J by 8 bases, with 6 bases left in between. The DNA of the CDR3 is TGTGCCAGCAGTGACCTGAGGGGCTACACCTTC. This gives the protein CASSDLRGYTF.

The chain joins TRBV19 to TRBJ2-7; no clear D. Trimming left V 3 bases short and J 0 bases short, with 9 bases between. The CDR3 loop spans 14 amino acids. Germline loops: CDR1 LNHDA, CDR2 SQIVND (reference sequence). CDR3 residues: CASSIRRNSYEQYF. CDR3 nucleotides: TGTGCCAGTAGTATTAGGCGCAACTCCTACGAGCAGTACTTC. The full variable domain, its missing parts supplied by reference TRBV19 and TRBJ2-7, is DGGITQSPKYLFRKEGQNVTLSCEQNLNHDAMYWYRQDPGQGLRLIYYSQIVNDFQKGDIAEGYSVSREKKESFPLTVTSAQKNPTAFYLCASSIRRNSYEQYFGPGTRLTVT.

V usage is TRBV19 and J usage is TRBJ2-2, with 8 nucleotides matching TRBD2. Germline loops: CDR1 LNHDA, CDR2 SQIVND (reference sequence). CDR3 size: 15 residues. V shed 7 bases and J 6 bases; nucleotides not matched to a gene: 10. Here the CDR3 reads CASTPIREGPGELFF. The CDR3 DNA sequence: TGTGCCAGTACCCCCATCCGGGAGGGCCCCGGGGAGCTGTTTTTT. The whole variable domain, filled in from reference TRBV19 and TRBJ2-2, reads DGGITQSPKYLFRKEGQNVTLSCEQNLNHDAMYWYRQDPGQGLRLIYYSQIVNDFQKGDIAEGYSVSREKKESFPLTVTSAQKNPTAFYLCASTPIREGPGELFFGEGSRLTVL.

This clone was seen a single time. The chain recombines TRBV6-5 with TRBJ1-2; D unclear. The V gene lost 2 bases and the J gene lost 4 bases, with 8 bases spanning the gap. Germline V gene data show CDR1 as MNHEY and CDR2 as SVGAGI. The CDR3 extends over 13 amino acids. The CDR3 reads CASSYGQVYGYTF. CDR3 sequence (DNA): TGTGCCAGCAGTTACGGGCAGGTCTATGGCTACACCTTC.

The chain couples TRBV20-1 to TRBJ1-2; 8 bases line up with TRBD1. This CDR3 has 13 amino acids. Trimming removed 3 bases from V and 2 bases from J; junction bases left unmatched: 2. Germline lookup yields CDR1 DFQATT and CDR2 SNEGSKA (reference sequence). This CDR3 reads CSASRQGNYGYTF. The CDR3 DNA reads TGCAGTGCTAGTCGACAGGGGAACTATGGCTACACCTTC.

The chain carries TRBV7-2 and TRBJ1-2, with D unresolved. This CDR3 is built from 14 residues. V shed 1 base and J shed 4 bases, with 10 bases lying between them. The germline gives CDR1 SGHTA, CDR2 FQGNSA. The CDR3 DNA is TGTGCCAGCAGCTTAGTCAGTACTAGCTATGGCTACACCTTC. Its protein is CASSLVSTSYGYTF.

The chain couples TRBV3-1 (or the pseudogene TRBV3-2) to TRBJ2-2, with TRBD2 matching 11 bases. Germline lookup yields CDR1 LGHDT and CDR2 YNNKEL (reference sequence). This CDR3 spans 15 amino acids. V lost 2 bases to trimming and J lost 6 bases; unmatched junction nucleotides: 2. Here the CDR3 reads CASSQTSGGAGELFF. CDR3 bases: TGTGCCAGCAGCCAAACTAGCGGGGGTGCCGGGGAGCTGTTTTTT.

The chain carries TRBV20-1 and TRBJ2-4, with no clear D. The V end was cut by 6 bases, the J end by 9 bases, with 9 bases between. Germline V gives CDR1 DFQATT, CDR2 SNEGSKA (reference sequence). The CDR3 is made up of 10 amino acids. CDR3 region: CSAREGIQYF. The CDR3 DNA reads as TGCAGTGCCCGAGAAGGCATTCAGTACTTC.

The chain carries TRBV18 and TRBJ1-2, with no clear D. V shed 6 bases and J shed 5 bases, with 16 bases lying between them. Germline CDR1 is KGHSH and CDR2 is LQKENI. The CDR3 covers 14 residues. CDR3 DNA sequence: TGTGCCAGCTCGGGCGAGGTTGGCAAATATGGCTACACCTTC. Protein product: CASSGEVGKYGYTF.

This clone was picked up one time. V and J are TRBV11-2 and TRBJ2-4, with D possibly being TRBD1 or TRBD2 (5 bases each). CDR1 SGHAT and CDR2 FQNNGV come from the germline V gene. The length of the CDR3 is 15 residues. V dropped 4 bases and J dropped 7 bases, with 17 bases sitting between them. In DNA form, the CDR3 reads TGTGCCAGCAGCTCCCCGGATTGGGGCGGGAACATTCAGTACTTC. This gives the protein CASSSPDWGGNIQYF.

The rearrangement links TRBV27 to TRBJ2-1, with 13 bases lining up with TRBD2. CDR1 and CDR2 from the germline V gene are MNHEY and SMNVEV (reference sequence). The V gene end was trimmed by 6 bases and the J gene end by 7 bases; junction bases not matched to a gene: 6. The length of the CDR3 is 15 residues. The CDR3, as DNA: TGTGCCAGCAGCCTCGGGACTAGCGGGACAAATGAGCAGTTCTTC. This codes for CASSLGTSGTNEQFF.

The chain joins TRBV28 to TRBJ2-2; D is undetermined. V was trimmed by 6 bases and J by 7 bases, leaving 15 bases between them. The CDR3 covers 14 residues. Germline V gene data show CDR1 as MDHEN and CDR2 as SYDVKM. In DNA, the CDR3 is TGTGCCAGCAGCCTGAATGAAAGGGTCGGGGAGCTGTTTTTT. Its protein is CASSLNERVGELFF.